This T cell receptor (beta chain) was identified in a study of cytomegalovirus exposure and HLA in healthy donors. V shed 1 base and J shed 8 bases, with 24 bases lying between them. The CDR3 totals 18 residues. Germline CDR1 reads LNHNV; CDR2 reads YYDKDF (reference sequence). Profiling relied on immunoSEQ multiplex PCR, and the TCRdb table lists in-frame clones only, not all of them. This sample has over 200,000 clones, with roughly 91% found just once. The chain recombines TRBV15 with TRBJ2-1; tentatively, D is TRBD2 (5 bases). The specimen sequenced was PBMCs. The sequence was obtained from a woman under 30 in good health and CMV-seropositive. The CDR3 DNA reads as TGTGCCACCAGCAGAGGCCCGGGGTATGAGGTACAAATTCATGAGCAGTTCTTC. It is translated as CATSRGPGYEVQIHEQFF.